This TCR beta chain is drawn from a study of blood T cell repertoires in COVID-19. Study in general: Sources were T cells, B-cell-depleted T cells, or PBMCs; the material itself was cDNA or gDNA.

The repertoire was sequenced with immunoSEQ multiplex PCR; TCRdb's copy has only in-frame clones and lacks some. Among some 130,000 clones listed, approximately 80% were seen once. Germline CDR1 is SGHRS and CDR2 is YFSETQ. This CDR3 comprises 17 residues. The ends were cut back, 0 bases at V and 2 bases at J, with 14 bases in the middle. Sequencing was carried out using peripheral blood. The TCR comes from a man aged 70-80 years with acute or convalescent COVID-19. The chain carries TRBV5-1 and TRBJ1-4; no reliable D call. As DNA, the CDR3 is TGCGCCAGCAGCTTGGAGGCGGTTCGCCCTACTAATGAAAAACTGTTTTTT. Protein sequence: CASSLEAVRPTNEKLFF.